The source of this T cell receptor beta chain is a study of identical twins. A universal primer site came from template switching; cDNA carried unique molecular identifiers. One entry per CDR3 protein results from TCRdb running MiXCR on the 5' RACE reads. The sample has 350,000 to 450,000 distinct CDR3 sequences; 15% to 20% are singletons. Whole-study findings and limits: Twins shared out-of-frame alpha sequences with excess low generation probability. Beta out-of-frame sequences showed weaker excess sharing between twins.

As to this clonotype: Its antigen is not identified.

Source material: naive T cells sorted from blood. This TCR came from a man in his fifties or sixties in good health.

The DNA for the CDR3 is TGTGCCAGCAGCCACACACCTTCCTCTGGAAACACCATATATTTT. Translating gives CASSHTPSSGNTIYF. J is TRBJ1-3 and V is TRBV12-3 or TRBV12-4; D unresolved. The ends were cut back, 6 bases at V and 0 bases at J, with 12 bases in the middle. The CDR3 is 15 amino acids.